The rows below give T cell receptor beta chains drawn from one sample of a study of blood T cell repertoires in COVID-19. Profiled with immunoSEQ multiplex PCR; TCRdb holds only in-frame clones, not every one. This repertoire shows over 200,000 clones, around 83% found once; its top ten account for around 5.4%. Specimen: peripheral blood. Receptors were obtained from a man aged 80 or over with acute or convalescent COVID-19. CDR3s include the opening cysteine and the closing phenylalanine or tryptophan. A D gene is named only where the DNA matches it firmly. Only some rows state a clone size, as once, few, many or a class for expanded clones.

TRBV5-3	TRBJ2-2	.	.	TGTGCCAGAAGCTTGGGGACAGCGAACACCGGGGAGCTGTTTTTT	CARSLGTANTGELFF
TRBV7-8	TRBJ1-3	.	.	TGTGCCAGCAGCTTAGGGACAGTATCTGGAAACACCATATATTTT	CASSLGTVSGNTIYF
TRBV28	TRBJ2-7	TRBD2	.	TGTGCCAGCAGTTTAGCGGGAGCCAGATCCTACGAGCAGTACTTC	CASSLAGARSYEQYF
TRBV7-2	TRBJ2-3	TRBD2	.	TGTGCCAGCAGCTCAAGGACTAGCGGGAGTGTATATACGCAGTATTTT	CASSSRTSGSVYTQYF
TRBV2	TRBJ1-1	.	.	TGTGCCAGCCTCGGAGTATCAGGGTTCACTGAAGCTTTCTTT	CASLGVSGFTEAFF
TRBV3-1/TRBV3-2	TRBJ1-4	.	many	TGTGCCAGCAGCCAAGTAATGAGCGAAAAACTGTTTTTT	CASSQVMSEKLFF
TRBV5-1	TRBJ2-7	TRBD2	.	TGCGCCAGCAGATTGGCCCCTAGCGGGAGTCAGTACGAGCAGTACTTC	CASRLAPSGSQYEQYF
TRBV19	TRBJ2-5	TRBD2	.	TGTGCCAGTAGTCAGACTAGCGGGGCCCCTCAAGAGACCCAGTACTTC	CASSQTSGAPQETQYF
TRBV29-1	TRBJ2-7	TRBD2	.	TGCAGCGTGGGAAAACCAGGGACTAGCGATCCCACCTACGAGCAGTACTTC	CSVGKPGTSDPTYEQYF
TRBV2	TRBJ1-6	.	.	TGTGCCAGTTTACAGAGCTCCTATAATTCACCCCTCCACTTT	CASLQSSYNSPLHF
TRBV9	TRBJ2-3	.	.	TGTGCCAGCAGCAACTCTACCATTGCAGATACGCAGTATTTT	CASSNSTIADTQYF
TRBV14	TRBJ2-7	.	.	TGTGCCAGCAGCCAAGGACAGCGTGAGCAGTACTTC	CASSQGQREQYF
TRBV5-1	TRBJ1-1	.	.	TGCGCCAGCAGCCCCCGACAGGTTGGTCGGAACACTGAAGCTTTCTTT	CASSPRQVGRNTEAFF
TRBV5-1	TRBJ2-3	.	.	TGCGCCAGCAACGTTCGGTCTAGCACAGATACGCAGTATTTT	CASNVRSSTDTQYF
TRBV10-3	TRBJ2-5	.	.	TGTGCCATCAGTGGACCGGGACAAGGCGGAGGAGAGACCCAGTACTTC	CAISGPGQGGGETQYF
TRBV6-2/TRBV6-3	TRBJ2-7	TRBD2	.	TGTGCCAGCAGTTACTCTAGCGGGGCGACCTACGAGCAGTACTTC	CASSYSSGATYEQYF
TRBV29-1	TRBJ2-6	.	.	TGCAGCGTCTCATTGGCTTCTGGGGCCAACGTCCTGACTTTC	CSVSLASGANVLTF
TRBV7-8	TRBJ2-5	.	.	TGTGCCAGCAGCTTATCTCGAGTTCAAGAGACCCAGTACTTC	CASSLSRVQETQYF
TRBV5-1	TRBJ1-5	TRBD1	.	TGCGCCAGCAGCTTGGTGGACAGGGTTCGGCAGCCCCAGCATTTT	CASSLVDRVRQPQHF
TRBV6-5	TRBJ1-2	.	.	TGTGCCAGCAGGACGACAGGAACTTGGGGCTACACCTTC	CASRTTGTWGYTF
TRBV19	TRBJ1-5	.	.	TGTGCCAGTAGTTCGGGGGGTCTGCAGCCCCAGCATTTT	CASSSGGLQPQHF
TRBV5-5	TRBJ1-1	.	.	TGTGCCAGCAGCTTGAATGGAGAGGGTGAAGCTTTCTTT	CASSLNGEGEAFF
TRBV7-9	TRBJ1-4	.	.	TGTGCCAGCAGCCTCGGAGCAGGGCAGCGTGAAAAACTGTTTTTT	CASSLGAGQREKLFF
TRBV20-1	TRBJ2-1	.	.	TGCAGTGCTAGTTTTACGTTGACTAGTCCGAAATACAATGAGCAGTTCTTC	CSASFTLTSPKYNEQFF
TRBV4-2	TRBJ2-7	TRBD2	.	TGTGCCAGCAGCCAAACTCCGGGAGGCCCCTACGAGCAGTACTTC	CASSQTPGGPYEQYF
TRBV5-1	TRBJ2-7	.	once	TGCGCCAGCAGCTTGGAATTAGGGGGACTATCATCCTACGAGCAGTACTTC	CASSLELGGLSSYEQYF
TRBV3-1/TRBV3-2	TRBJ2-7	.	.	TGTGCCAGCAGCCATCAGGGTGGGTGGGAGCAGTACTTC	CASSHQGGWEQYF
TRBV7-9	TRBJ2-1	TRBD2	.	TGTGCCAGCAGCCGAGCACTAGCGGGGATGGGCTCCTACAATGAGCAGTTCTTC	CASSRALAGMGSYNEQFF
TRBV7-2	TRBJ2-5	TRBD2	once	TGTGCCAGCAGCTTCCTTACTAGCGGGTACAGAGAGACCCAGTACTTC	CASSFLTSGYRETQYF
TRBV7-3	TRBJ2-3	.	.	TGTGCCAGCAGCTTAATTCGACACAGAAAGACAGATACGCAGTATTTT	CASSLIRHRKTDTQYF
TRBV18	TRBJ1-4	.	once	TGTGCCAGCTCATTTCTGGCCACCGATCATGAAAAACTGTTTTTT	CASSFLATDHEKLFF
TRBV27	TRBJ1-1	.	.	TGTGCCAGCAAAGACAGGATGAACACTGAAGCTTTCTTT	CASKDRMNTEAFF
TRBV9	TRBJ2-5	.	.	TGTGCCAGCAGCAGGACGGGGGAGACCCAGTACTTC	CASSRTGETQYF
TRBV4-1	TRBJ2-6	.	.	TGCGCCAGCAGCCAAGTCGGTTCTGGGGCCAACGTCCTGACTTTC	CASSQVGSGANVLTF
TRBV5-4	TRBJ2-3	TRBD2	.	TGTGCCAGCAGTTCCCCTAGCGGGGGGGCCAGGGATACGCAGTATTTT	CASSSPSGGARDTQYF
TRBV20-1	TRBJ2-3	TRBD1	.	TGCAGTGCTAGTTCCAAGACAGGGGGCTGGGCAGATACGCAGTATTTT	CSASSKTGGWADTQYF
TRBV2	TRBJ2-5	.	few	TGTGCCAGCAGTGAAAGCCCCACGCACGGAGAGACCCAGTACTTC	CASSESPTHGETQYF
TRBV28	TRBJ2-7	TRBD2	.	TGTGCCAGCAGACAGCGGGAGCCCTACGAGCAGTACTTC	CASRQREPYEQYF
TRBV30	TRBJ2-5	.	.	TGTGCCTGGAGTATAGCAGGGGGGCAAGAGACCCAGTACTTC	CAWSIAGGQETQYF
TRBV6-5	TRBJ1-2	TRBD1	once	TGTGCCAGCATACCCGGGACAGGGGGAAACTATGGCTACACCTTC	CASIPGTGGNYGYTF
TRBV12-3/TRBV12-4	TRBJ2-5	.	.	TGTGCCAGCAGTTTTGGGGGGAAGGAGACCCAGTACTTC	CASSFGGKETQYF
TRBV6-5	TRBJ1-5	.	.	TGTGCCAGCAGTCCGGGGATGGCCCAGCATTTT	CASSPGMAQHF
TRBV7-2	TRBJ2-1	.	.	TGTGCCAGCAGCTTAGGACAGGTTATGTATGAGCAGTTCTTC	CASSLGQVMYEQFF
TRBV7-9	TRBJ1-4	.	.	TGTGCCAGCAGCTTAGGACAGAACTTTGAAAAACTGTTTTTT	CASSLGQNFEKLFF
TRBV5-4	TRBJ2-7	TRBD2	few	TGTGCCAGCAGCTTGGGTGGGACTAGCGGGGGGGCCAACGAGCAGTACTTC	CASSLGGTSGGANEQYF
TRBV5-6	TRBJ2-7	TRBD1	.	TGTGCCAGCAGCTTCGGACCGGGACAGGTTACGGGGCAGTACTTC	CASSFGPGQVTGQYF
TRBV4-1	TRBJ2-3	TRBD1	.	TGCGCCAGCAGCCCAGATGGGACAGCTTCCACAGATACGCAGTATTTT	CASSPDGTASTDTQYF
TRBV11-3	TRBJ1-5	.	few	TGTGCCAGCAGCTCAACCGACAGTAATCAGCCCCAGCATTTT	CASSSTDSNQPQHF
TRBV28	TRBJ1-1	TRBD1	few	TGTGCCAGCGATAACAGGGGGAGGAACACTGAAGCTTTCTTT	CASDNRGRNTEAFF
TRBV29-1	TRBJ2-5	TRBD2	.	TGCAGCGTTGAAAGACTAGCGGGGGGGCGAGAGACCCAGTACTTC	CSVERLAGGRETQYF
TRBV6-5	TRBJ2-2	.	.	TGTGCAACCCGCGAGCAAACGAACACCGGGGAGCTGTTTTTT	CATREQTNTGELFF
TRBV9	TRBJ2-7	TRBD2	few	TGTGCCAGCAGCGTAGGGGGGACTAGCGCCTACGAGCAGTACTTC	CASSVGGTSAYEQYF
TRBV28	TRBJ1-6	TRBD1	.	TGTGCCAGCAGTTACACCGGACAGGGGGCTTCACCCCTCCACTTT	CASSYTGQGASPLHF